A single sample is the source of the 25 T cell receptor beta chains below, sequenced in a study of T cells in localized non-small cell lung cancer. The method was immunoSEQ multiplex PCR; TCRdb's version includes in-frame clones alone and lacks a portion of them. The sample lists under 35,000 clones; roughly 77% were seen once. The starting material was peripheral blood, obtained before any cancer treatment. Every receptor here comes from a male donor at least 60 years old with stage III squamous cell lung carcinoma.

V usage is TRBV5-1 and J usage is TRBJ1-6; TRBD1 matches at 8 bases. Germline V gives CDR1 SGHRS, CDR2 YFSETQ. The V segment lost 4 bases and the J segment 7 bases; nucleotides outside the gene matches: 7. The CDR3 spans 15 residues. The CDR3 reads CASSIQWTGNSPLHF. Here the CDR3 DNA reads TGCGCCAGCAGCATCCAATGGACAGGGAATTCACCCCTCCACTTT.

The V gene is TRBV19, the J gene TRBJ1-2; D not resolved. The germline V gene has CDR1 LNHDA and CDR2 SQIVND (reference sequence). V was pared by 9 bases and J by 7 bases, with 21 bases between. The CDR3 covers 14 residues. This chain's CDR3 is CASHLAAANRGYTF. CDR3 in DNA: TGTGCCAGCCACCTGGCGGCAGCCAACCGTGGCTACACCTTC.

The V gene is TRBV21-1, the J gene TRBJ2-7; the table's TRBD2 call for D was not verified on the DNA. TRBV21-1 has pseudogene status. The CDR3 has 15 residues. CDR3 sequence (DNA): TGTGCCAGCAGAATCTGGCTAGCGGGGACCTACGAGCAGTACTTC. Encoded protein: CASRIWLAGTYEQYF.

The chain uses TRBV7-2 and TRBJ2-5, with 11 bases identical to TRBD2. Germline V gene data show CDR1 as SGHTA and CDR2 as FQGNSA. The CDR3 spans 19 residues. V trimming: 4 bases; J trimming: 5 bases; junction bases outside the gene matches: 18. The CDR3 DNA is TGTGCCAGCAGCTCTCGGGTAGCGGGGGGGAGGTCCCTTAAGGAGACCCAGTACTTC. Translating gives CASSSRVAGGRSLKETQYF. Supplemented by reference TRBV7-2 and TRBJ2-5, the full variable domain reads GAGVSQSPSNKVTEKGKDVELRCDPISGHTALYWYRQSLGQGLEFLIYFQGNSAPDKSGLPSDRFSAERTGGSVSTLTIQRTQQEDSAVYLCASSSRVAGGRSLKETQYFGPGTRLLVL.

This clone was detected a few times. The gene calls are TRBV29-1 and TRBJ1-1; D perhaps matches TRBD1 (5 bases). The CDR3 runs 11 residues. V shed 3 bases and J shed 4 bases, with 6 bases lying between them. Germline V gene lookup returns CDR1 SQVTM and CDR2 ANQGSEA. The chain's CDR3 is CSVETVTEAFF. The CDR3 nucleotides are TGCAGCGTTGAGACAGTCACTGAAGCTTTCTTT.

CDR3 in amino acids: CASSLWGQYNEQFF. In nucleotides, the CDR3 is TGTGCCAGCAGCCTGTGGGGACAGTACAATGAGCAGTTCTTC. The chain uses TRBV14 and TRBJ2-1; the match to TRBD1 covers 7 bases. Trimming removed 4 bases from V and 4 bases from J; junction bases left unmatched: 4. This CDR3 comprises 14 residues. Germline values: CDR1 SGHDN, CDR2 FVKESK.

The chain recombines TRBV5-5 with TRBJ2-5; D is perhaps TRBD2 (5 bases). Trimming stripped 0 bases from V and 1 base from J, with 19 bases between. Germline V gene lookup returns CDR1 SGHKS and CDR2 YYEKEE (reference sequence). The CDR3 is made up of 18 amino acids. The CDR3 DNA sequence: TGTGCCAGCAGCTTGGCGGAGGCGAACCTTAAGGGCCAAGAGACCCAGTACTTC. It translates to CASSLAEANLKGQETQYF.

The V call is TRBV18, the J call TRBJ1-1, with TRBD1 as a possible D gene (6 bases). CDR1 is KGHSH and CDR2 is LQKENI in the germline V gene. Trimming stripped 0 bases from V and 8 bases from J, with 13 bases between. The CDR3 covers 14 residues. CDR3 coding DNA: TGTGCCAGCTCACCACCGAACGGGGGCATGGAAGCTTTCTTT. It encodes CASSPPNGGMEAFF.

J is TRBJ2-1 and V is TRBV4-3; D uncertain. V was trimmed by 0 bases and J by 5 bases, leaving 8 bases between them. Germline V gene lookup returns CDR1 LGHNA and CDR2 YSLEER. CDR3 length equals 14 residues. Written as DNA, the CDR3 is TGCGCCAGCAGCCAAGAAACCCGAAACAATGAGCAGTTCTTC. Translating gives CASSQETRNNEQFF.

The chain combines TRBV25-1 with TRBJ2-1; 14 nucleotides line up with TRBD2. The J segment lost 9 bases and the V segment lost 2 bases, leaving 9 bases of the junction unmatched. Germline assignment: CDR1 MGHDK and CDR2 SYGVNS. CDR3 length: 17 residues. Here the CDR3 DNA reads TGTGCCAGCAGTGAAACGTTGGGACTAGCGGGAGCGGTTGAGCAGTTCTTC. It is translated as CASSETLGLAGAVEQFF.

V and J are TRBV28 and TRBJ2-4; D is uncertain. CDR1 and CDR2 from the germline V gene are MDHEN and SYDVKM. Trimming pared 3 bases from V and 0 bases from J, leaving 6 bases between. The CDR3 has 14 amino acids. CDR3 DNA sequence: TGTGCCAGCAGTTTTCAAATAGCCAAAAACATTCAGTACTTC. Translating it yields CASSFQIAKNIQYF.

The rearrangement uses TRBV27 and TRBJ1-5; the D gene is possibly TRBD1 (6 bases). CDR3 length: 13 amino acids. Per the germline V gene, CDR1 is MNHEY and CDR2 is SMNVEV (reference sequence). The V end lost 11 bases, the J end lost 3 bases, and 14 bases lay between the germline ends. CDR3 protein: CACAGALNQPQHF. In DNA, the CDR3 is TGTGCCTGTGCGGGGGCCCTCAATCAGCCCCAGCATTTT.

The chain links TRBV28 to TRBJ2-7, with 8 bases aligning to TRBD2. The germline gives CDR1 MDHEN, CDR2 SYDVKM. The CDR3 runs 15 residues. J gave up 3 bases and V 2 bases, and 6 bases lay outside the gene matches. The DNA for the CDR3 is TGTGCCAGCAGTTTAGCGGGGGGCAAGTTCTACGAGCAGTACTTC. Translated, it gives CASSLAGGKFYEQYF.

CDR3 residues: CASSSRILAAPETQYF. For the CDR3, the DNA is TGCGCCAGCAGCTCCAGGATACTAGCCGCCCCAGAGACCCAGTACTTC. The V and J genes are TRBV5-1 and TRBJ2-5; TRBD2 is a possible D gene (6 bases). This CDR3 is 16 amino acids long. V was pared by 3 bases and J by 4 bases, with 19 bases between. CDR1 SGHRS and CDR2 YFSETQ come from the germline V gene. Complete variable domain (other parts from reference TRBV5-1 and TRBJ2-5): KAGVTQTPRYLIKTRGQQVTLSCSPISGHRSVSWYQQTPGQGLQFLFEYFSETQRNKGNFPGRFSGRQFSNSRSEMNVSTLELGDSALYLCASSSRILAAPETQYFGPGTRLLVL.

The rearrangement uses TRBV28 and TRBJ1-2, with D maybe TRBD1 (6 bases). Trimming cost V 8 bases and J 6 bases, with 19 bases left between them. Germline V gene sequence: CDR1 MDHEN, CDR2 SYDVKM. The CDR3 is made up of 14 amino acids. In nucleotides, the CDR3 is TGTGCCAGCCGCCCGTTAATACAGGGAAATGGCTACACCTTC. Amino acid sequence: CASRPLIQGNGYTF.

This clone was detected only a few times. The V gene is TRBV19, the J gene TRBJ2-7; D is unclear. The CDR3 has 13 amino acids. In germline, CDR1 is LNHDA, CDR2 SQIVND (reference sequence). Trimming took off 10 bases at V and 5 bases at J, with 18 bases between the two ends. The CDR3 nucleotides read TGTGCCACCGTGCCCCGACAAGGCGACGAGCAGTACTTC. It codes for CATVPRQGDEQYF.

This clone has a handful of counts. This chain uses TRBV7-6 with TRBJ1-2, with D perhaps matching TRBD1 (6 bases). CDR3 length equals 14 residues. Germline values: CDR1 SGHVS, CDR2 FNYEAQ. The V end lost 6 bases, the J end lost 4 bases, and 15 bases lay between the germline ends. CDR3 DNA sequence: TGTGCCAGCAGTGCCGCGGGGGGCGGCTATGGCTACACCTTC. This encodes CASSAAGGGYGYTF.

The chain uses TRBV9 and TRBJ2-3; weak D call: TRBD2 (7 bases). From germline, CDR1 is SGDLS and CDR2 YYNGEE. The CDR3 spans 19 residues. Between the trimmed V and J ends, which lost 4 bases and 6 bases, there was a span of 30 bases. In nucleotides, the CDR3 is TGTGCCAGCAGCACGCCCAGAGGGGGGGTTATTAGTAGTTTCGATACGCAGTATTTT. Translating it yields CASSTPRGGVISSFDTQYF.

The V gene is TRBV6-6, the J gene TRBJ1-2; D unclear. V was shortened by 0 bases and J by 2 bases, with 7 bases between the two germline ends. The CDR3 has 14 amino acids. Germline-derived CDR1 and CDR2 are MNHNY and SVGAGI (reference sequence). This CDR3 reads CASSYSYANYGYTF. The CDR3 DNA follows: TGTGCCAGCAGTTACTCGTACGCAAACTATGGCTACACCTTC.

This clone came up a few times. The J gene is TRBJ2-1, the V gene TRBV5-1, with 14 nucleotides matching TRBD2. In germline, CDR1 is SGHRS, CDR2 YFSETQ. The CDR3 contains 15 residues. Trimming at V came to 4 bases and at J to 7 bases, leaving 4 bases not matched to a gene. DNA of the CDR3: TGCGCCAGCAGCACCGGGACTAGCGGGAGTAATGAGCAGTTCTTC. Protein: CASSTGTSGSNEQFF. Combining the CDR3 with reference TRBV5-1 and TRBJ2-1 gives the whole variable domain KAGVTQTPRYLIKTRGQQVTLSCSPISGHRSVSWYQQTPGQGLQFLFEYFSETQRNKGNFPGRFSGRQFSNSRSEMNVSTLELGDSALYLCASSTGTSGSNEQFFGPGTRLTVL.

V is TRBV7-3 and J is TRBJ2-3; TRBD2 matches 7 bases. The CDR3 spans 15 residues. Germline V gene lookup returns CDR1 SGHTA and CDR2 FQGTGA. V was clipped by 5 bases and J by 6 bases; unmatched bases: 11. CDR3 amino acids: CASSPGEGGPDTQYF. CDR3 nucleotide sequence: TGTGCCAGCAGCCCCGGGGAGGGTGGGCCTGATACGCAGTATTTT.

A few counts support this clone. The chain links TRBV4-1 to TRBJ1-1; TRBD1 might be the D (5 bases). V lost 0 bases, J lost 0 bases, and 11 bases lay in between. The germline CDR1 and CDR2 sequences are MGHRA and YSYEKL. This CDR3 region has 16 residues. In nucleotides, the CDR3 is TGCGCCAGCAGCCAAGATTTTGACAGCTTGAACACTGAAGCTTTCTTT. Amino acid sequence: CASSQDFDSLNTEAFF.

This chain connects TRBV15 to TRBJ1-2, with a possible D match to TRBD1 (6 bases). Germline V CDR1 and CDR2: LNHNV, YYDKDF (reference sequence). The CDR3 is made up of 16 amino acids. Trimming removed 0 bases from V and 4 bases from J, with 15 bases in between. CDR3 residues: CATSRDIQGPFYGYTF. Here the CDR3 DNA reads TGTGCCACCAGCAGAGATATCCAGGGGCCCTTCTATGGCTACACCTTC.

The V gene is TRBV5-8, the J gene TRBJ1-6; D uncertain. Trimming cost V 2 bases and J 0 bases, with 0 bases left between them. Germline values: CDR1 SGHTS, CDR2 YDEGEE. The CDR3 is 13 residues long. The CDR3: CASSFSYNSPLHF. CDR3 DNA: TGTGCCAGCAGCTTCTCCTATAATTCACCCCTCCACTTT.

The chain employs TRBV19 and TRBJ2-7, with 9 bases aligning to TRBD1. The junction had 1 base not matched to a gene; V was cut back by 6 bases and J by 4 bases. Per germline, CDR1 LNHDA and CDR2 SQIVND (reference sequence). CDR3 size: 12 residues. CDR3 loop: CASSDRGYEQYF. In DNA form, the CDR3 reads TGTGCCAGTAGCGACAGGGGGTACGAGCAGTACTTC.